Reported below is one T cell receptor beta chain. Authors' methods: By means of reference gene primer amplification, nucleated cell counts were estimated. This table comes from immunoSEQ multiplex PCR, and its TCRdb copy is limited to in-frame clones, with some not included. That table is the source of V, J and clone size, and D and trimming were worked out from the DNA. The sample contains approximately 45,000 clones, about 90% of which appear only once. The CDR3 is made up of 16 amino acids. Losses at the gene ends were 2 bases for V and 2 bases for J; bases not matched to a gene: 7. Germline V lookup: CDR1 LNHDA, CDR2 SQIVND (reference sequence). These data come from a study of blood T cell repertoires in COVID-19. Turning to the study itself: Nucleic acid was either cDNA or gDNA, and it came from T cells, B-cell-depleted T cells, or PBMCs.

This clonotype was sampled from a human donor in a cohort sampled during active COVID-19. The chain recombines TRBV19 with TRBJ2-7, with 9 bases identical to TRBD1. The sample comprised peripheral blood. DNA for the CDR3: TGTGCCAGTAGTATATCGGGGACAGGGTGGCCCTACGAGCAGTACTTC. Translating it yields CASSISGTGWPYEQYF.